This passage covers 18 T cell receptor beta chains from one sample sequenced in a study of cytomegalovirus exposure and HLA in healthy donors. TCRdb keeps only in-frame clones here, not all; method: immunoSEQ multiplex PCR. The profile covers 140,000 to 150,000 clones, with approximately 94% appearing a single time and approximately 1.8% taken by the ten largest. The sample was PBMCs. These receptors all come from a man younger than 35 in good health and CMV-seropositive.

The chain joins TRBV5-1 to TRBJ1-2, with D possibly TRBD1 on 5 matching bases. The germline V gene has CDR1 SGHRS and CDR2 YFSETQ. The V end lost 6 bases, the J end lost 3 bases, and 12 bases lay between the germline ends. The CDR3 loop spans 13 amino acids. The CDR3 nucleotides read TGCGCCAGCAACGAACCAGGGCACTATGGCTACACCTTC. This sequence encodes CASNEPGHYGYTF.

The chain couples TRBV5-1 to TRBJ1-4; D ambiguous. V lost 1 base and J 4 bases, leaving 11 bases between the germline ends. There are 15 residues in the CDR3. Germline V lookup: CDR1 SGHRS, CDR2 YFSETQ. Written as DNA, the CDR3 is TGCGCCAGCAGCTTGCTCCCCACCAGTAATGAAAAACTGTTTTTT. Translating gives CASSLLPTSNEKLFF. Complete variable domain (other parts from reference TRBV5-1 and TRBJ1-4): KAGVTQTPRYLIKTRGQQVTLSCSPISGHRSVSWYQQTPGQGLQFLFEYFSETQRNKGNFPGRFSGRQFSNSRSEMNVSTLELGDSALYLCASSLLPTSNEKLFFGSGTQLSVL.

CDR3 region: CASSLSLRTSGRPYEQYF. Written as DNA, the CDR3 is TGTGCCAGCAGTTTATCCCTCAGGACTAGCGGGCGCCCCTACGAGCAGTACTTC. This rearrangement joins TRBV28 to TRBJ2-7, with 11 positions matching TRBD2. V lost 1 base to trimming and J lost 2 bases; unmatched junction nucleotides: 10. The germline CDR1 and CDR2 sequences are MDHEN and SYDVKM. This CDR3 is built from 18 residues.

V is TRBV29-1 and J is TRBJ2-7; TRBD1 matches 8 bases. The ends lost 3 bases at V and 7 bases at J; junction bases unmatched: 5. Germline V gives CDR1 SQVTM, CDR2 ANQGSEA. This CDR3 is 12 amino acids long. CDR3 sequence: CSVEDRADEQYF. CDR3 nucleotide sequence: TGCAGCGTTGAGGACAGGGCTGATGAGCAGTACTTC.

As DNA, the CDR3 is TGTGCCAGCGGGGCGCGAACTGAAGCTTTCTTT. Translation: CASGARTEAFF. The gene calls are TRBV28 and TRBJ1-1; D might be TRBD1 (5 bases). This CDR3 has 11 amino acids. CDR1 is MDHEN, CDR2 SYDVKM, per germline. V was trimmed by 8 bases and J by 5 bases, leaving 9 bases between them.

This sequence joins TRBV5-6 and TRBJ2-7, with TRBD2 as a possible D gene (7 bases). Germline loops: CDR1 SGHDT, CDR2 YYEEEE. Trimming cost V 4 bases and J 3 bases, with 14 bases left between them. CDR3 length equals 14 residues. The CDR3 spells CASSTWGGGYEQYF. CDR3 in DNA: TGTGCCAGCAGCACCTGGGGAGGGGGCTACGAGCAGTACTTC.

The chain is built from TRBV14 and TRBJ1-5, with a possible D match to TRBD1 (5 bases). V shed 0 bases and J shed 10 bases, with 7 bases lying between them. This CDR3 is 12 amino acids long. Germline V lookup: CDR1 SGHDN, CDR2 FVKESK. The DNA for the CDR3 is TGTGCCAGCAGCCAAGATGGGACTCCCCAGCATTTT. It specifies CASSQDGTPQHF.

The rearrangement links TRBV13 to TRBJ2-5; 9 nucleotides align to TRBD2. The CDR3 runs 14 residues. CDR1 and CDR2 from the germline V gene are PRHDT and FYEKMQ (reference sequence). V trimming: 0 bases; J trimming: 11 bases; junction bases outside the gene matches: 7. CDR3 coding DNA: TGTGCCAGCAGCTTAGGCCTCGGGCTAGCGGGACAGTACTTC. The encoded protein is CASSLGLGLAGQYF.

This clone was observed a single time. This chain joins TRBV2 and TRBJ1-6; 7 bases match TRBD1. Losses at the gene ends were 5 bases for V and 10 bases for J; bases not matched to a gene: 8. Germline V CDR1 and CDR2: SNHLY, FYNNEI. The CDR3 covers 14 residues. The CDR3: CASSSDRVYSPLHF. DNA for the CDR3: TGTGCCAGCAGTTCCGACAGGGTGTACTCACCCCTCCACTTT.

The chain employs TRBV18 and TRBJ1-2; 8 bases match TRBD1. V was clipped by 6 bases and J by 8 bases; unmatched bases: 14. CDR1 KGHSH and CDR2 LQKENI come from the germline V gene. The CDR3 has 15 residues. The CDR3 nucleotides read TGTGCCAGCTCGCACTTCGAATCCAGGGGGCACGGCTACACCTTC. Translation gives CASSHFESRGHGYTF.

The chain links TRBV7-2 to TRBJ2-1, with 13 bases matching TRBD2. Trimming removed 4 bases from V and 1 base from J; junction bases left unmatched: 10. CDR1 is SGHTA, CDR2 FQGNSA, per germline. This CDR3 spans 19 amino acids. In DNA form, the CDR3 reads TGTGCCAGCAGCTCCCAGACTAGCGGGAGGACTATATCCTACAATGAGCAGTTCTTC. Protein: CASSSQTSGRTISYNEQFF.

This chain links TRBV2 with TRBJ2-7; possible D gene TRBD1, 6 bases. CDR3 length equals 13 residues. The V gene lost 5 bases and the J gene lost 0 bases, with 8 bases spanning the gap. Germline V gene sequence: CDR1 SNHLY, CDR2 FYNNEI. Here the CDR3 reads CASSKDSSYEQYF. DNA of the CDR3: TGTGCCAGCAGTAAGGACAGCTCCTACGAGCAGTACTTC.

This chain joins TRBV5-1 and TRBJ2-2; D not resolved. V dropped 4 bases and J dropped 3 bases, with 10 bases sitting between them. The germline gives CDR1 SGHRS, CDR2 YFSETQ. The CDR3 spans 14 residues. DNA for the CDR3: TGCGCCAGCAGCGCCCCGACTTACACCGGGGAGCTGTTTTTT. Amino acid sequence: CASSAPTYTGELFF.

The chain carries TRBV11-2 and TRBJ2-2; a weak D match, TRBD2 (5 bases). CDR1 and CDR2 from the germline V gene are SGHAT and FQNNGV. The CDR3 totals 15 residues. V shed 5 bases and J shed 3 bases, with 13 bases lying between them. CDR3 region: CASSGGPVYTGELFF. As DNA, the CDR3 is TGTGCCAGCAGCGGCGGGCCAGTCTACACCGGGGAGCTGTTTTTT.

The chain uses TRBV28 and TRBJ2-1; D is perhaps TRBD2 (6 bases). There are 14 residues in the CDR3. Trimming pared 8 bases from V and 0 bases from J, leaving 11 bases between. Germline V gives CDR1 MDHEN, CDR2 SYDVKM. CDR3 nucleotides: TGTGCCAGCGGTAGCGGAGTCTCCTACAATGAGCAGTTCTTC. This codes for CASGSGVSYNEQFF.

Here the CDR3 DNA reads TGTGCCAGCAGTGAGGTGGGAACAGGGGGATATGGCTACACCTTC. Amino acid sequence: CASSEVGTGGYGYTF. J is TRBJ1-2 and V is TRBV2, with 8 bases lining up with TRBD1. Germline V gives CDR1 SNHLY, CDR2 FYNNEI. The CDR3 consists of 15 residues. V lost 3 bases to trimming and J lost 5 bases; unmatched junction nucleotides: 8.

The chain joins TRBV7-2 to TRBJ1-1; 9 bases align to TRBD1. The CDR3 spans 14 residues. The germline gives CDR1 SGHTA, CDR2 FQGNSA. J was trimmed by 7 bases and V by 3 bases; bases with no gene match: 6. This chain's CDR3 is CASSLGPGQGEAFF. CDR3 in DNA: TGTGCCAGCAGCTTGGGGCCGGGACAGGGTGAAGCTTTCTTT.

This rearrangement joins TRBV9 to TRBJ2-2; TRBD2 matches 12 bases. The length of the CDR3 is 14 residues. Germline CDR1 reads SGDLS; CDR2 reads YYNGEE. V was pared by 7 bases and J by 2 bases, with 0 bases of the junction left unmatched. The CDR3 bases are TGTGCCAGCGGACTAGCGGGAAACACCGGGGAGCTGTTTTTT. It yields the protein CASGLAGNTGELFF.